The 26 T cell receptor beta chains below all came from one sample that was sequenced in a study of blood T cell repertoires in COVID-19 (dated by TCRdb to the early 2020s). The method behind the library was the immunoSEQ multiplex PCR assay. TCRdb took this table from immuneACCESS and kept in-frame rearrangements with V and J called. Such tables lack part of the clones; where checked against another copy, unresolved V genes explain under half of the gap, and the rest is unexplained. The table for this sample lists roughly 200,000 clones; 86% of them were counted only once. More than 4% of the sample lies in the top ten. Sequencing used PBMCs or T cells enriched from blood (not recorded which). These receptors came from a woman in her thirties who had been exposed to COVID-19.

This clone was found once. The chain joins TRBV6-1 to TRBJ1-2; D gene uncertain. CDR3 size: 13 residues. V was trimmed by 2 bases and J by 8 bases, leaving 12 bases between them. Looked up from germline, CDR1 is MNHNS and CDR2 is SASEGT. The chain's CDR3 is CASSESPTGGYTF. The DNA of the CDR3 is TGTGCCAGCAGTGAATCCCCCACGGGGGGCTACACCTTC.

V usage is TRBV2 and J usage is TRBJ2-2; D might be TRBD1 (6 bases). The CDR3 sequence is 13 residues long. The germline V and J ends were trimmed by 8 bases and 7 bases, with 14 bases remaining between them. Germline V gene data show CDR1 as SNHLY and CDR2 as FYNNEI. For the CDR3, the DNA is TGTGCCAGCCAACAGGGTACGATCGGGGAGCTGTTTTTT. Protein: CASQQGTIGELFF.

The rearrangement links TRBV25-1 to TRBJ1-2; 7 positions match TRBD1. The CDR3 has 15 residues. Trimming took 6 bases from V and 1 from J; bases not matched to a gene: 8. The germline CDR1 and CDR2 sequences are MGHDK and SYGVNS. CDR3 in DNA: TGTGCCAGCAGCGATTGGACAGGAGTTAACTATGGCTACACCTTC. It encodes CASSDWTGVNYGYTF.

This clone was observed a handful of times. V usage is TRBV10-1 and J usage is TRBJ2-2; weak D call: TRBD1 (5 bases). From germline, CDR1 is WNHNN and CDR2 SYGVQD (reference sequence). The CDR3 contains 15 residues. The V gene lost 4 bases and the J gene lost 5 bases, with 14 bases spanning the gap. CDR3 coding DNA: TGCGCCAGCAGTGTCCAGGGCGACATGACCGGGGAGCTGTTTTTT. It translates to CASSVQGDMTGELFF.

J is TRBJ1-2 and V is TRBV6-1; D gene ambiguous. Looked up from germline, CDR1 is MNHNS and CDR2 is SASEGT. Trimming took 0 bases from V and 4 from J, leaving 9 bases between them. This CDR3 contains 14 residues. CDR3: CASSEAPTSYGYTF. CDR3 sequence (DNA): TGTGCCAGCAGTGAAGCCCCTACGAGCTATGGCTACACCTTC.

This rearrangement joins TRBV7-8 to TRBJ1-2, with D perhaps matching TRBD1 (6 bases). The CDR3 contains 17 residues. V was clipped by 5 bases and J by 0 bases, with 19 bases between them. Germline-derived CDR1 and CDR2 are SGHVS and FQNEAQ. The CDR3 nucleotides read TGTGCCAGCAGCATCCTTCCAGGGACAACTCCTAACTATGGCTACACCTTC. It specifies CASSILPGTTPNYGYTF.

The table lists this clone with a count of one. The chain joins TRBV7-8 to TRBJ2-7; 8 positions match TRBD1. Per the germline V gene, CDR1 is SGHVS and CDR2 is FQNEAQ. The CDR3 is made up of 14 amino acids. The trim removed 3 bases at V and 4 bases at J, leaving 5 bases unmatched. The CDR3 DNA follows: TGTGCCAGCAGCTTCCGGGACAGGTATTACGAGCAGTACTTC. This translates into CASSFRDRYYEQYF.

This clone came up once. The gene calls are TRBV9 and TRBJ1-1; 7 bases match TRBD1. The germline CDR1 and CDR2 sequences are SGDLS and YYNGEE. CDR3 length: 14 amino acids. The V and J ends lost 4 bases and 6 bases, in that order; junction bases with no gene match: 9. Here the CDR3 DNA reads TGTGCCAGCAGCACCGGACAGGCGGTATCTGAAGCTTTCTTT. This translates into CASSTGQAVSEAFF.

The chain couples TRBV27 to TRBJ1-1; 10 bases are shared with TRBD1. Germline lookup yields CDR1 MNHEY and CDR2 SMNVEV (reference sequence). After removal of 5 bases from V and 1 base from J, the junction contained 10 bases not matched to a gene. This CDR3 comprises 17 residues. CDR3 sequence reads: CASSKTGTGVKNTEAFF. The CDR3 DNA follows: TGTGCCAGCAGTAAAACCGGGACAGGGGTTAAGAACACTGAAGCTTTCTTT.

V gene TRBV2 combines with J gene TRBJ2-5, with D possibly being TRBD2 (7 bases). CDR1 and CDR2 from the germline V gene are SNHLY and FYNNEI. V shed 7 bases and J shed 3 bases, with 18 bases lying between them. The CDR3 length is 15 residues. Here the CDR3 reads CASKMGAGAKETQYF. CDR3 nucleotides: TGTGCCAGCAAGATGGGCGCGGGGGCCAAAGAGACCCAGTACTTC.

V gene TRBV6-1 combines with J gene TRBJ1-3; D is perhaps TRBD1 (5 bases). The V gene lost 2 bases and the J gene lost 4 bases, with 12 bases spanning the gap. Germline CDR1 is MNHNS and CDR2 is SASEGT. CDR3 length: 15 amino acids. Written as DNA, the CDR3 is TGTGCCAGCAGTGAACCACAGGAAAGAGGAAACACCATATATTTT. Translating gives CASSEPQERGNTIYF.

This clone turned up a few times. The V and J genes are TRBV29-1 and TRBJ1-5; 7 bases fit TRBD1. There are 13 residues in the CDR3. The junction had 9 bases not matched to a gene; V was cut back by 5 bases and J by 8 bases. Germline V gene sequence: CDR1 SQVTM, CDR2 ANQGSEA. This chain's CDR3 is CSVLSHDREPQHF. CDR3 in DNA: TGCAGCGTTCTATCCCACGACAGGGAGCCCCAGCATTTT.

The gene calls are TRBV6-5 and TRBJ1-4; tentative D call: TRBD1 (6 bases). The germline V gene encodes CDR1 MNHEY and CDR2 SVGAGI. There are 12 residues in the CDR3. Trimming removed 8 bases from V and 6 bases from J, with 10 bases in between. In nucleotides, the CDR3 is TGTGCCAGCGGGGGCGTGGATGAAAAACTGTTTTTT. Amino acid sequence: CASGGVDEKLFF.

In its sample, this clone was seen once. The rearrangement uses TRBV27 and TRBJ2-5, with D possibly TRBD1 on 5 matching bases. Germline V gives CDR1 MNHEY, CDR2 SMNVEV (reference sequence). The V gene lost 7 bases and the J gene lost 2 bases, with 17 bases spanning the gap. This CDR3 has 15 residues. The CDR3 loop reads CASMSHRIPQETQYF. The DNA of the CDR3 is TGTGCCAGCATGTCCCACAGGATTCCTCAAGAGACCCAGTACTTC.

J is TRBJ2-1 and V is TRBV7-6, with 7 bases aligning to TRBD1. The CDR3 runs to 13 residues. Germline V gene sequence: CDR1 SGHVS, CDR2 FNYEAQ. The V gene end was trimmed by 5 bases and the J gene end by 8 bases; junction bases not matched to a gene: 6. In nucleotides, the CDR3 is TGTGCCAGCAGCCCCCGAGGGGGCCATGAGCAGTTCTTC. Translating it yields CASSPRGGHEQFF. The variable domain in full, completed from reference TRBV7-6 and TRBJ2-1, reads GAGVSQSPRYKVTKRGQDVALRCDPISGHVSLYWYRQALGQGPEFLTYFNYEAQQDKSGLPNDRFSAERPEGSISTLTIQRTEQRDSAMYRCASSPRGGHEQFFGPGTRLTVL.

The chain employs TRBV18 and TRBJ1-5; D not resolved. CDR1 is KGHSH and CDR2 is LQKENI in the germline V gene. V lost 3 bases, J lost 0 bases, and 3 bases lay in between. The CDR3 has 13 residues. The DNA of the CDR3 is TGTGCCAGCTCACCTAATAGCAATCAGCCCCAGCATTTT. Protein sequence: CASSPNSNQPQHF.

The chain uses TRBV9 and TRBJ1-2; perhaps TRBD1 as D (6 bases). The V and J ends lost 6 bases and 4 bases respectively, with 22 bases between them. The CDR3 runs 16 residues. Germline V lookup: CDR1 SGDLS, CDR2 YYNGEE. CDR3: CASTQRAGDDGYGYTF. The CDR3 DNA reads TGTGCCAGCACCCAACGGGCAGGGGATGACGGCTATGGCTACACCTTC.

The rearrangement links TRBV10-3 to TRBJ1-4; D is possibly TRBD1 (5 bases). Trimming left V 10 bases short and J 1 base short, with 13 bases between. There are 14 residues in the CDR3. The germline gives CDR1 ENHRY, CDR2 SYGVKD. CDR3 sequence (DNA): TGTGCCACCAGAGGACACTTAACTAATGAAAAACTGTTTTTT. Translating it yields CATRGHLTNEKLFF.

J is TRBJ2-1 and V is TRBV6-4; 7 bases line up with TRBD2. Per germline, CDR1 MRHNA and CDR2 SNTAGT. The CDR3 totals 15 residues. The junction had 4 bases not matched to a gene; V was cut back by 2 bases and J by 3 bases. The CDR3: CASSDPTGGYNEQFF. CDR3 in DNA: TGTGCCAGCAGTGACCCGACGGGGGGCTACAATGAGCAGTTCTTC.

The CDR3 sequence is CASSLRVLRGTGELFF. The DNA of the CDR3 is TGTGCCAGCAGCTTAAGGGTCCTGAGGGGGACCGGGGAGCTGTTTTTT. V gene TRBV7-8 combines with J gene TRBJ2-2; D may be TRBD1 (6 bases). Trimming stripped 2 bases from V and 5 bases from J, with 15 bases between. The CDR3 contains 16 residues. The germline V gene has CDR1 SGHVS and CDR2 FQNEAQ.

V and J are TRBV10-3 and TRBJ1-1; D is unresolved. The V gene lost 5 bases and the J gene lost 2 bases, with 6 bases spanning the gap. CDR1 is ENHRY, CDR2 SYGVKD, per germline. The CDR3 runs 12 residues. DNA for the CDR3: TGTGCCATCAGTCCCTTCAACACTGAAGCTTTCTTT. This gives the protein CAISPFNTEAFF.

This chain links TRBV5-6 with TRBJ1-2, with D possibly TRBD1 on 6 matching bases. CDR3 length equals 15 residues. V was trimmed by 1 base and J by 6 bases, leaving 16 bases between them. CDR1 and CDR2 from the germline V gene are SGHDT and YYEEEE. CDR3 DNA sequence: TGTGCCAGCAGCTTGTACAACAGGGCTGGGAATGGCTACACCTTC. Its protein is CASSLYNRAGNGYTF.

This chain connects TRBV5-6 to TRBJ1-2, with D possibly being TRBD1 (6 bases). The germline gives CDR1 SGHDT, CDR2 YYEEEE. The V and J ends lost 4 bases and 4 bases respectively, with 20 bases between them. This CDR3 contains 16 residues. The CDR3 protein is CASSPLIQGSGYGYTF. CDR3 DNA sequence: TGTGCCAGCAGCCCTCTCATTCAGGGGTCGGGCTATGGCTACACCTTC.

The chain links TRBV5-1 to TRBJ1-5; D is uncertain. The V end was cut by 1 base, the J end by 6 bases, with 8 bases between. CDR1 and CDR2 (germline): SGHRS, YFSETQ. The CDR3 is made up of 13 amino acids. CDR3 nucleotides: TGCGCCAGCAGCTTGACCGGCGGTCAGCCCCAGCATTTT. It encodes CASSLTGGQPQHF. The full variable domain, with the rest looked up from reference TRBV5-1 and TRBJ1-5, is KAGVTQTPRYLIKTRGQQVTLSCSPISGHRSVSWYQQTPGQGLQFLFEYFSETQRNKGNFPGRFSGRQFSNSRSEMNVSTLELGDSALYLCASSLTGGQPQHFGDGTRLSIL.

V and J are TRBV5-3 and TRBJ2-3; 15 nucleotides match TRBD2. TRBV5-3 qualifies as an ORF whose function is uncertain. The CDR3 length is 17 residues. After removal of 4 bases from V and 7 bases from J, the junction contained 10 bases not matched to a gene. CDR3: CARSPRTSGGAYNTQYF. The CDR3 bases are TGTGCCAGAAGCCCACGGACTAGCGGGGGGGCTTATAATACGCAGTATTTT.

This chain connects TRBV6-5 to TRBJ2-6, with TRBD1 matching 8 bases. Trimming at V came to 8 bases and at J to 4 bases, leaving 7 bases not matched to a gene. This CDR3 is 15 amino acids long. The germline CDR1 and CDR2 sequences are MNHEY and SVGAGI. CDR3 coding DNA: TGTGCCAGCTATAGGACAGGGAACGGGGCCAACGTCCTGACTTTC. The encoded protein is CASYRTGNGANVLTF.